Shown below are 9 T cell receptor beta chains from a single sample sequenced in a study of PD-1 blockade in classical Hodgkin lymphoma (dated by TCRdb to the early 2020s). The method was the immunoSEQ multiplex PCR assay. In its TCRdb copy, this immuneACCESS table keeps in-frame sequences only and misses some clones. Where compared with another copy, unresolved V genes explain less than half of these, and the others have no known cause. The sample profile shows 20,000 to 25,000 clones; 80% of them were found once. The ten largest clones take up approximately 18% of the sample. The time point label of this sample denotes: cycle 2 day 1 (C2D1) of nivolumab. Every trial patient had relapsed after autologous stem cell transplantation, and cohorts A, B and C differed in prior brentuximab vedotin exposure. The sequenced sample was peripheral blood mononuclear cells (PBMCs), obtained before the second cycle of nivolumab. The receptors shown here come from a human donor with classical Hodgkin lymphoma.

This chain links TRBV11-1 with TRBJ2-5; 8 bases are a match to TRBD2. The CDR3 runs to 17 residues. CDR1 SGHAT and CDR2 FQDESV come from the germline V gene (reference sequence). The V gene end was trimmed by 3 bases and the J gene end by 5 bases; junction bases not matched to a gene: 14. The CDR3 sequence is CASSFGLIAGPGETQYF. CDR3 nucleotides: TGTGCCAGCAGCTTCGGCTTGATAGCGGGACCGGGTGAGACCCAGTACTTC.

J is TRBJ2-7 and V is TRBV2; TRBD2 aligns across 12 bases. From germline, CDR1 is SNHLY and CDR2 FYNNEI. After removal of 8 bases from V and 3 bases from J, the junction contained 5 bases not matched to a gene. This CDR3 is built from 14 residues. This CDR3 is CASGVLAGGYEQYF. Here the CDR3 DNA reads TGTGCCAGCGGGGTACTAGCGGGAGGCTACGAGCAGTACTTC.

This clone was observed a few times. Other DNA sequences of this sample code for an identical CDR3. V is TRBV15 and J is TRBJ2-5; 9 positions match TRBD1. The CDR3 runs to 13 residues. The V segment lost 3 bases and the J segment 5 bases; nucleotides outside the gene matches: 1. CDR1 is LNHNV, CDR2 YYDKDF, per germline (reference sequence). The chain's CDR3 is CATSSTGGETQYF. CDR3 in DNA: TGTGCCACCAGCAGTACAGGGGGCGAGACCCAGTACTTC. Drawing the rest from reference TRBV15 and TRBJ2-5, the complete variable domain is DAMVIQNPRYQVTQFGKPVTLSCSQTLNHNVMYWYQQKSSQAPKLLFHYYDKDFNNEADTPDNFQSRRPNTSFCFLDIRSPGLGDTAMYLCATSSTGGETQYFGPGTRLLVL.

V and J are TRBV9 and TRBJ1-4, with 10 bases that match TRBD1. V shed 4 bases, J shed 4 bases, and the junction held 7 bases outside the gene matches. This CDR3 comprises 16 residues. CDR1 and CDR2 (germline): SGDLS, YYNGEE. The CDR3 bases are TGTGCCAGCAGCTACGGGACAGGGGAAAATAATGAAAAACTGTTTTTT. Translated, it gives CASSYGTGENNEKLFF.

J is TRBJ2-3 and V is TRBV5-1; TRBD2 aligns across 8 bases. Germline CDR1 and CDR2: SGHRS and YFSETQ. Germline trimming cut 0 bases from V and 5 bases from J; bases unmatched to any gene: 5. The CDR3 runs to 15 residues. The CDR3, as DNA: TGCGCCAGCAGCTTGGGACTAGCGCTTGTAGATACGCAGTATTTT. It codes for CASSLGLALVDTQYF.

V is TRBV14 and J is TRBJ2-1; 10 positions match TRBD2. The germline gives CDR1 SGHDN, CDR2 FVKESK. This CDR3 contains 22 residues. Trimming at V came to 4 bases and at J to 0 bases, leaving 21 bases not matched to a gene. The CDR3 is CASSPGLASPPLRGGSYNEQFF. CDR3 coding DNA: TGTGCCAGCAGCCCGGGACTAGCGTCCCCCCCCCTCCGAGGGGGCTCCTACAATGAGCAGTTCTTC.

The CDR3 DNA reads as TGTGCCAGTAGCCCCACAGGGTCCGGGGAGCTGTTTTTT. Its protein product is CASSPTGSGELFF. The chain recombines TRBV19 with TRBJ2-2, with TRBD1 as a possible D gene (6 bases). Trimming cost V 6 bases and J 6 bases, with 11 bases left between them. Germline V gives CDR1 LNHDA, CDR2 SQIVND (reference sequence). This CDR3 is built from 13 residues.

This chain joins TRBV7-2 and TRBJ2-3; maybe TRBD1 (5 bases). Germline V gene data show CDR1 as SGHTA and CDR2 as FQGNSA. V dropped 2 bases and J dropped 5 bases, with 8 bases sitting between them. The CDR3 consists of 13 residues. The DNA of the CDR3 is TGTGCCAGCAGCTTAAACAGGCAAGATACGCAGTATTTT. Residues: CASSLNRQDTQYF.

CDR3 nucleotide sequence: TGTGCCAGCTCACCCCAGCGGAATCTGAGGGGACACATTCAGTACTTC. This gives the protein CASSPQRNLRGHIQYF. The gene calls are TRBV18 and TRBJ2-4; either TRBD1 or TRBD2 may fit D (5 bases each). Germline-derived CDR1 and CDR2 are KGHSH and LQKENI. Trimming pared 3 bases from V and 8 bases from J, leaving 20 bases between. The CDR3 covers 16 residues.